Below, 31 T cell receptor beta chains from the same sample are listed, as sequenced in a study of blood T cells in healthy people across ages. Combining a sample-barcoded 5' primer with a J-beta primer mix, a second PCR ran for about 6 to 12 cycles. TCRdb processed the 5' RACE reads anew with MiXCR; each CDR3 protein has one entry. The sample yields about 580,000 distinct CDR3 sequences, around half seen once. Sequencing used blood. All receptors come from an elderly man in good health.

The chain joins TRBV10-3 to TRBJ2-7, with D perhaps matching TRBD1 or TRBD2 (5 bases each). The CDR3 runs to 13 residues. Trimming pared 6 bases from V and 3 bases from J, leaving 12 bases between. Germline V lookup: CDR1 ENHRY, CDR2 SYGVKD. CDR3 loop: CAISRDRDYEQYF. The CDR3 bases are TGTGCCATCAGCCGGGACCGAGACTACGAGCAGTACTTC.

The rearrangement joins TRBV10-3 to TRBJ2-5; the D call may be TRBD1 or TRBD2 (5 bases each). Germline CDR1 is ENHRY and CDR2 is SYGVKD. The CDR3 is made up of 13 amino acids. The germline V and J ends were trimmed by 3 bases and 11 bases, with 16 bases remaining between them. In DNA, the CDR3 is TGTGCCATCAGTGACAGGGAACGAGGGGAGCAGTACTTC. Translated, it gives CAISDRERGEQYF.

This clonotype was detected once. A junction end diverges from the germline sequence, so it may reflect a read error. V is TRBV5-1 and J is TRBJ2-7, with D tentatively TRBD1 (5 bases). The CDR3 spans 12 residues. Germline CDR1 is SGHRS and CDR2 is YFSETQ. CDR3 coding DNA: TGCGCCGGCAGCTTGGGGCAGGACGAGCAGTACTTC. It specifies CAGSLGQDEQYF.

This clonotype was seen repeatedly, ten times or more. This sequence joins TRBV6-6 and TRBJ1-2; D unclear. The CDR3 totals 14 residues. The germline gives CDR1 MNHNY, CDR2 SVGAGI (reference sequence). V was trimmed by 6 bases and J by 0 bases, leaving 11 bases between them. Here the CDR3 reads CASSQQQTNYGYTF. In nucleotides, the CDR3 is TGTGCCAGCAGCCAACAGCAGACTAACTATGGCTACACCTTC.

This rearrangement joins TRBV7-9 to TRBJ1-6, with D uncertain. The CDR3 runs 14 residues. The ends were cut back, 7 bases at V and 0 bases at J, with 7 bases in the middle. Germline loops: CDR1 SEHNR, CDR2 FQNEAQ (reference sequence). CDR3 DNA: TGTGCCAGCATTGACGGCTCCTATAATTCACCCCTCCACTTT. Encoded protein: CASIDGSYNSPLHF.

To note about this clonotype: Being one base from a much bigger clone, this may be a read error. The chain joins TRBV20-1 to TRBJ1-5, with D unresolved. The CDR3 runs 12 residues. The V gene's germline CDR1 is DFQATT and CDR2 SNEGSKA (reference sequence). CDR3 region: CSASPPLLPRHF. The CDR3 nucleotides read TGCAGTGCTTCACCCCCGTTATTGCCCCGGCATTTT.

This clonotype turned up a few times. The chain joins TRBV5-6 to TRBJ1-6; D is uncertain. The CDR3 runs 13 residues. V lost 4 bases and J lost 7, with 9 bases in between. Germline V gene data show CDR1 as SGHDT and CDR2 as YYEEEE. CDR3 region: CASSRNANSPLHF. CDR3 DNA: TGTGCCAGCAGCCGAAACGCGAATTCACCCCTCCACTTT.

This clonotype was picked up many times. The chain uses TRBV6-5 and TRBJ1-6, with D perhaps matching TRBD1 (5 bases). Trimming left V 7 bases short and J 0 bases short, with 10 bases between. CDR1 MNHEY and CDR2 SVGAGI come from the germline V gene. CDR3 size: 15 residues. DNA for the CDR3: TGTGCCAGCAAAAGAGACAGCTCCTATAATTCACCCCTCCACTTT. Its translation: CASKRDSSYNSPLHF.

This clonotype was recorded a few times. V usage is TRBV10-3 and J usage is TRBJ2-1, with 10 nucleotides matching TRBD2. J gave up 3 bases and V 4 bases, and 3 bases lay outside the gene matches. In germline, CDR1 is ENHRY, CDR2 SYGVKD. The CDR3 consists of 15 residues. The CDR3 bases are TGTGCCATCAGTGCTAGCGGGGGCCTCTACAATGAGCAGTTCTTC. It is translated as CAISASGGLYNEQFF.

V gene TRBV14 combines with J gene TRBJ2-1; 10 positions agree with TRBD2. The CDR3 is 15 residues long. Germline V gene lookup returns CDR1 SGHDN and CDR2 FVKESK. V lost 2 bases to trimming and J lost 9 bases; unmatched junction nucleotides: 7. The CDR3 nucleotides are TGTGCCAGCAGCCAATATCTAGCGGGAGTGGGTGAGCAGTTCTTC. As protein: CASSQYLAGVGEQFF.

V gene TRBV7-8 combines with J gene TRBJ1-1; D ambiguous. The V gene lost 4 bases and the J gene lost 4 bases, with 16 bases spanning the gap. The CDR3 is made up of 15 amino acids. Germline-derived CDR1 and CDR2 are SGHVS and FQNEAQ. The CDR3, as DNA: TGTGCCAGCAGCTCATCGGCCAGAACGGGCACTGAAGCTTTCTTT. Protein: CASSSSARTGTEAFF.

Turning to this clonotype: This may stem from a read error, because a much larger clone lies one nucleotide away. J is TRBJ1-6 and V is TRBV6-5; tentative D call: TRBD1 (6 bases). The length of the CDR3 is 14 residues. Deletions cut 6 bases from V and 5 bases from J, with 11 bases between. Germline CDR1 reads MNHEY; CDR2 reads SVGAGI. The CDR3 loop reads CASSRQDHNSPLHF. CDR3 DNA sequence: TGTGCCAGCAGCCGACAGGACCATAATTCACCCCTCCACTTT.

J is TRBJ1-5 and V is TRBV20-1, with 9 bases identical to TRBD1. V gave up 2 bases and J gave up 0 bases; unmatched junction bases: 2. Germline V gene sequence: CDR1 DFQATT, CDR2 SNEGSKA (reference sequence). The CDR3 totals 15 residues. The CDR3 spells CSARNRGHSNQPQHF. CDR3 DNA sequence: TGCAGTGCTAGAAACAGGGGGCATAGCAATCAGCCCCAGCATTTT.

As DNA, the CDR3 is TGTGCCAGCAGCCCAGACCCCAGGGGGCTCACTGAAGCTTTCTTT. Amino acids: CASSPDPRGLTEAFF. The chain carries TRBV7-9 and TRBJ1-1, with 8 bases aligning to TRBD1. Trimming cost V 5 bases and J 4 bases; bases outside gene matches: 9. Per the germline V gene, CDR1 is SEHNR and CDR2 is FQNEAQ (reference sequence). CDR3 length: 15 residues. The variable domain in full, completed from reference TRBV7-9 and TRBJ1-1, reads DTGVSQNPRHKITKRGQNVTFRCDPISEHNRLYWYRQTLGQGPEFLTYFQNEAQLEKSRLLSDRFSAERPKGSFSTLEIQRTEQGDSAMYLCASSPDPRGLTEAFFGQGTRLTVV.

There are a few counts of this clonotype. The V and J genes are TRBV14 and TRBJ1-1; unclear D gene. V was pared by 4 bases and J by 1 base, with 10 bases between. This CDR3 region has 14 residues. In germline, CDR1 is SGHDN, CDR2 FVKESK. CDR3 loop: CASSPEWANTEAFF. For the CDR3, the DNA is TGTGCCAGCAGCCCAGAATGGGCGAACACTGAAGCTTTCTTT.

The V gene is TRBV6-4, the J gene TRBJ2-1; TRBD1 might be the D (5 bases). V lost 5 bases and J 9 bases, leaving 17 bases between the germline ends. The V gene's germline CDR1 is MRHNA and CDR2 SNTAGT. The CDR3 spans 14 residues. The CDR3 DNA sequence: TGTGCCAGCAGTCTCGCAGCATGGGGCGGTGAGCAGTTCTTC. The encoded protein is CASSLAAWGGEQFF.

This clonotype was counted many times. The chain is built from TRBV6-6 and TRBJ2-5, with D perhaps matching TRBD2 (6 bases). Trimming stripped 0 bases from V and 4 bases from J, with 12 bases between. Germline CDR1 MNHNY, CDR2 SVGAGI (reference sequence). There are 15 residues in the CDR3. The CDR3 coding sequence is TGTGCCAGCAGTTACTCGGGGGGATTGGGAGAGACCCAGTACTTC. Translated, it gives CASSYSGGLGETQYF.

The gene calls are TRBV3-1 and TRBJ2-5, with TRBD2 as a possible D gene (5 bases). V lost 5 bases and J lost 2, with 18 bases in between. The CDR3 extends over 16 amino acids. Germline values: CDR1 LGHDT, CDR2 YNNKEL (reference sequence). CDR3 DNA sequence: TGTGCCAGCAGCTTCCGCGGTCGAGCGGAACAAGAGACCCAGTACTTC. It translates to CASSFRGRAEQETQYF.

The CDR3 region is CASSLELAGRDEQYF. The CDR3 DNA sequence: TGTGCCAGCAGCTTAGAACTAGCGGGACGGGATGAGCAGTACTTC. V gene TRBV7-9 combines with J gene TRBJ2-7, with TRBD2 matching over 10 bases. In germline, CDR1 is SEHNR, CDR2 FQNEAQ (reference sequence). Trimming took 1 base from V and 7 from J; bases not matched to a gene: 7. The CDR3 contains 15 residues.

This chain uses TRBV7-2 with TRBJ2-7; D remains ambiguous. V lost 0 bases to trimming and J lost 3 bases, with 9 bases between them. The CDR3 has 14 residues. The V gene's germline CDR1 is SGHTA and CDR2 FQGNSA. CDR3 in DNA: TGTGCCAGCAGCTTAGCGCTTGGTGACTACGAGCAGTACTTC. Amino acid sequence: CASSLALGDYEQYF.

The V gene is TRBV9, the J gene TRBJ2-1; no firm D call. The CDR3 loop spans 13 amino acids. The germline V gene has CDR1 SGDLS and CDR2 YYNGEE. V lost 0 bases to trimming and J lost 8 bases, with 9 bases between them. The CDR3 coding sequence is TGTGCCAGCAGCGTAGGTGGTAACCATGAGCAGTTCTTC. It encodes CASSVGGNHEQFF.

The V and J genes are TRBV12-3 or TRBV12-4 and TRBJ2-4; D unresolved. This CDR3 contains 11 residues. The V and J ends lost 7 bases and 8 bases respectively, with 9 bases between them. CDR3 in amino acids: CASTSGYIQYF. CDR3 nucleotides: TGTGCCAGCACGAGTGGGTACATTCAGTACTTC.

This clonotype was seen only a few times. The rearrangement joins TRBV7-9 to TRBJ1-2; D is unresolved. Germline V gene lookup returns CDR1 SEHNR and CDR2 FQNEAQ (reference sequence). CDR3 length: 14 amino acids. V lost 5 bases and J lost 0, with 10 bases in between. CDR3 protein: CASSEWSANYGYTF. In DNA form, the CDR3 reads TGTGCCAGCAGCGAATGGTCAGCTAACTATGGCTACACCTTC.

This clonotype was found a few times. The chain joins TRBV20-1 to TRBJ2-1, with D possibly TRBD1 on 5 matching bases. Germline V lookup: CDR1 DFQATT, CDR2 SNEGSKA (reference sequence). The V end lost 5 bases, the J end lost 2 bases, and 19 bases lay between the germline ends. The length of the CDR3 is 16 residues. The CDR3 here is CSAEPGLQGAYNEQFF. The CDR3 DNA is TGCAGTGCTGAGCCGGGCCTCCAAGGGGCCTACAATGAGCAGTTCTTC.

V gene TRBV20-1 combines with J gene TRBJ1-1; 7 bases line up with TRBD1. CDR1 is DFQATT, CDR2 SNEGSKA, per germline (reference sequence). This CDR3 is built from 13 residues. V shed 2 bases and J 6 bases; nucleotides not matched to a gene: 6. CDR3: CSARKTGRPEAFF. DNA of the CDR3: TGCAGTGCTAGAAAGACAGGGAGGCCTGAAGCTTTCTTT.

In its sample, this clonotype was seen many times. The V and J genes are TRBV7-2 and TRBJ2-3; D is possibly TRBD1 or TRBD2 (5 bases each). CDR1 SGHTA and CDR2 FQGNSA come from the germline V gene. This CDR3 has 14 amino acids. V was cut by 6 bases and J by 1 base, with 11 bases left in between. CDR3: CASSPGRRTDTQYF. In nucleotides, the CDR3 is TGTGCCAGCAGTCCGGGACGCCGCACAGATACGCAGTATTTT.

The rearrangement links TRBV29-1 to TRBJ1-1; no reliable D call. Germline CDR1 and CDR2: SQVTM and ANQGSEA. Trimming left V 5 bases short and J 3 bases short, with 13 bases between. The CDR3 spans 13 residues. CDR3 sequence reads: CSVRGSADTEAFF. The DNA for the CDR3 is TGCAGCGTTCGGGGATCGGCGGACACTGAAGCTTTCTTT.

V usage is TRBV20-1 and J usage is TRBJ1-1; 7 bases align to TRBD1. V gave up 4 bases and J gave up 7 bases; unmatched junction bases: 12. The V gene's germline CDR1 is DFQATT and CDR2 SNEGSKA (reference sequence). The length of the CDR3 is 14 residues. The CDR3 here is CSATRTGEWDEAFF. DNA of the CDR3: TGCAGTGCTACCCGGACAGGCGAGTGGGATGAAGCTTTCTTT.

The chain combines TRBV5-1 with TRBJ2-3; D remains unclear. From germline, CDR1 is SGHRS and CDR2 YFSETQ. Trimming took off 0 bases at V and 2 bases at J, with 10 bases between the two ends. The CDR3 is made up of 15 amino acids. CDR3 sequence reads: CASSLDPLPTDTQYF. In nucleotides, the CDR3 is TGCGCCAGCAGCTTGGACCCACTTCCCACAGATACGCAGTATTTT.

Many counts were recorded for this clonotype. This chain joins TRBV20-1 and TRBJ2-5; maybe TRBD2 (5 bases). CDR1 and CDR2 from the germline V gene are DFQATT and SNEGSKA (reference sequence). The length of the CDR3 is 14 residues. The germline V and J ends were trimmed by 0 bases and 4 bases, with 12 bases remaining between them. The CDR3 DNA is TGCAGTGCTAGAGATCGTCGGGGTGGAGAGACCCAGTACTTC. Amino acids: CSARDRRGGETQYF.

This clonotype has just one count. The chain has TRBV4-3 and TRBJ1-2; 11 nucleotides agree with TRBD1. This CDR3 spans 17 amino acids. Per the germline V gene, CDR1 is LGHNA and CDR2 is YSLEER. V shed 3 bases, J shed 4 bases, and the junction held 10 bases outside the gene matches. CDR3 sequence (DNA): TGCGCCAGCAGCCAGGGGGCTCGGACAGGGGGCGTCTATGGCTACACCTTC. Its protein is CASSQGARTGGVYGYTF.